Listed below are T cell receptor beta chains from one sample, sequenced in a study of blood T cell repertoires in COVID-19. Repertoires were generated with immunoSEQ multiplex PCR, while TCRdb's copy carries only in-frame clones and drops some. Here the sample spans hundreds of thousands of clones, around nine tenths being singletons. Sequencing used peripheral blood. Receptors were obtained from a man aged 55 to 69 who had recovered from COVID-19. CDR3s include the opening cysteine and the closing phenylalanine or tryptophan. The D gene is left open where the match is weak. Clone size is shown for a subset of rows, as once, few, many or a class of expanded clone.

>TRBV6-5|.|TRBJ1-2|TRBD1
TGTGCCAGCAGTTACGGGACAGGGGTTAGGAGCTATGGCTACACCTTC
CASSYGTGVRSYGYTF
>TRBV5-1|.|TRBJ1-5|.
TGCGCCAGCAGCCCTTCCCCCACGAAGGGGAATCAGCCCCAGCATTTT
CASSPSPTKGNQPQHF
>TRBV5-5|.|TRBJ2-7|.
TGTGCCAGCAGCTTGGACGGTCTAGGCGAGCAGTACTTC
CASSLDGLGEQYF
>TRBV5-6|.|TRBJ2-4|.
TGTGCCAGCAGTGGACTGCCGGCGGTCGCCAAAAACATTCAGTACTTC
CASSGLPAVAKNIQYF
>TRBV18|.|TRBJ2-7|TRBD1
TGTGCCAGCTCACTTGGACAGGGGGCTCTCTACGAGCAGTACTTC
CASSLGQGALYEQYF
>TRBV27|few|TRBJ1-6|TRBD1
TGTGCCAGCAGTTTATTTTTGACGGGACAGGCCGTTAATTCACCCCTCCACTTT
CASSLFLTGQAVNSPLHF
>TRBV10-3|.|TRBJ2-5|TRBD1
TGTGCCATCAGGGGACAGGGGGCAGGGGAGACCCAGTACTTC
CAIRGQGAGETQYF
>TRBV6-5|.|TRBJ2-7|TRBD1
TGTGCCAGCAGCCTAAAACAGGGGGCGTATGGCGAGCAGTACTTC
CASSLKQGAYGEQYF
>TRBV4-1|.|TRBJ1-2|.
TGCGCCAGCAGCCAACAACGAGCTAACTATGGCTACACCTTC
CASSQQRANYGYTF
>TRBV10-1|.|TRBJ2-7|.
TGCGCCAAAGACAAGAACTACGAGCAGTACTTC
CAKDKNYEQYF
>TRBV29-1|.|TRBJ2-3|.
TGCAGCGTTGCGGGTCGTGGCGGGGGCACAGATACGCAGTATTTT
CSVAGRGGGTDTQYF
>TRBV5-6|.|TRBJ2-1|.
TGTGCCAGCAGCCTACAGTCTGAGCAGTTCTTC
CASSLQSEQFF
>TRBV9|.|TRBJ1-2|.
TGTGCCAGCAGCCCCGAGGGACACCGTATTTATGGCTACACCTTC
CASSPEGHRIYGYTF
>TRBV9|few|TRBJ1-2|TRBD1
TGTGCCAGCACCCGGGACAGTCACTCTAACTATGGCTACACCTTC
CASTRDSHSNYGYTF
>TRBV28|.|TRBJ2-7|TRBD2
TGTGCCAGCAGCCCCGGGACTAGCGGGGGATACGAGCAGTACTTC
CASSPGTSGGYEQYF
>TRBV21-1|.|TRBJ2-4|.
TGTGCCAGCAGCAAAGTGGAGCAGTTACTCCTAGCCAAAAACATTCAGTACTTC
CASSKVEQLLLAKNIQYF
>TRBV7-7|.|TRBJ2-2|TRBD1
TGTGCCAGCAGCCCCCCCGGGACAGGGAACACCGGGGAGCTGTTTTTT
CASSPPGTGNTGELFF
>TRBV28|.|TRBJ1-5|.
TGTGCCAGCACTCCCCCGTCGGGGTCCCCAGGGAGGAGCAATCAGCCCCAGCATTTT
CASTPPSGSPGRSNQPQHF
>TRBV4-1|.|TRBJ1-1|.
TGCGCCAGCAGCCCGCCCGAGGGCGGTAGCACTGAAGCTTTCTTT
CASSPPEGGSTEAFF
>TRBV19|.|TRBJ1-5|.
TGTGCCAGTAGCCCAAATCCAGGGAGGTCACAGCCCCAGCATTTT
CASSPNPGRSQPQHF
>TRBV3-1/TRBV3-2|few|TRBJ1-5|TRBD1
TGTGCCAGCAGCGGTGCAGGGACAGGGGGTCAGCCCCAGCATTTT
CASSGAGTGGQPQHF